The next 25 T cell receptor beta chains were all read from a single sample in a study of vaccination effects on CD4 cells after COVID-19. This table comes from immunoSEQ multiplex PCR, and its TCRdb copy is limited to in-frame clones, with some not included. The sample gives about 45,000 clones, 60% to 75% of which show up once; about 31% is in the top ten. For these receptors, no antigen is known. ViraFEST expansion of antigen-specific CD4+ T cells with viral peptide pools preceded sequencing. CD4+ T cells were isolated after around 10 days of culture. PCR confirmed that the person was infected with SARS-CoV-2 between March and December 2020. The material was CD4+ T cells from PBMCs cultured with a peptide pool, obtained before COVID-19 vaccination. The origin of the receptors is a human donor who had a prior SARS-CoV-2 infection.

J is TRBJ2-3 and V is TRBV12-3 or TRBV12-4; D might be TRBD2 (6 bases). Trimming shortened V by 6 bases and J by 1 base, and 8 bases separated the two germline ends. The CDR3 length is 13 residues. CDR3 protein: CASSQRGTDTQYF. CDR3 DNA sequence: TGTGCCAGCAGCCAGCGGGGCACAGATACGCAGTATTTT.

The chain combines TRBV20-1 with TRBJ2-7; 10 bases align to TRBD2. The V segment lost 6 bases and the J segment 4 bases; nucleotides outside the gene matches: 9. Germline loops: CDR1 DFQATT, CDR2 SNEGSKA (reference sequence). The CDR3 length is 14 residues. This chain's CDR3 is CSASSGGWQYEQYF. The CDR3 bases are TGCAGTGCCAGTAGCGGGGGGTGGCAGTACGAGCAGTACTTC.

The chain uses TRBV9 and TRBJ1-6, with 7 positions matching TRBD1. Germline CDR1 is SGDLS and CDR2 is YYNGEE. The CDR3 totals 16 residues. Trimming at V came to 3 bases and at J to 6 bases, leaving 9 bases not matched to a gene. In nucleotides, the CDR3 is TGTGCCAGCAGCGCTCGGACAGGCGGACCTAATTCACCCCTCCACTTT. The encoded protein is CASSARTGGPNSPLHF. The variable domain in full, with the rest retrieved from reference TRBV9 and TRBJ1-6, is DSGVTQTPKHLITATGQRVTLRCSPRSGDLSVYWYQQSLDQGLQFLIQYYNGEERAKGNILERFSAQQFPDLHSELNLSSLELGDSALYFCASSARTGGPNSPLHFGNGTRLTVT.

This clone has just a few counts. The chain links TRBV20-1 to TRBJ2-7, with 10 bases aligning to TRBD2. This CDR3 comprises 15 residues. Trimming removed 3 bases from V and 2 bases from J; junction bases left unmatched: 7. Per germline, CDR1 DFQATT and CDR2 SNEGSKA (reference sequence). The CDR3 bases are TGCAGTGCTAGTAGAAAAAGCGGGGGGGCCTACGAGCAGTACTTC. It codes for CSASRKSGGAYEQYF.

This sequence joins TRBV7-2 and TRBJ1-1; no clear D gene. This CDR3 contains 14 residues. The V end was cut by 1 base, the J end by 3 bases, with 9 bases between. Germline CDR1 reads SGHTA; CDR2 reads FQGNSA. CDR3 amino acids: CASSLGSGDTEAFF. The CDR3 nucleotides read TGTGCCAGCAGCTTAGGAAGTGGGGACACTGAAGCTTTCTTT.

This clone was seen a few times. This chain uses TRBV18 with TRBJ1-1, with TRBD1 matching 9 bases. The ends lost 3 bases at V and 5 bases at J; junction bases unmatched: 7. The CDR3 extends over 15 amino acids. The V gene's germline CDR1 is KGHSH and CDR2 LQKENI. The CDR3 here is CASSPAGQGGTEAFF. Written as DNA, the CDR3 is TGTGCCAGCTCACCCGCGGGACAGGGTGGGACTGAAGCTTTCTTT.

The chain has TRBV12-5 and TRBJ1-6, with 8 positions matching TRBD1. In germline, CDR1 is LGHNT, CDR2 FRNRAP. There are 15 residues in the CDR3. Trimming at V came to 3 bases and at J to 6 bases, leaving 4 bases not matched to a gene. CDR3 residues: CASGFSTGANSPLHF. The CDR3 bases are TGTGCTAGTGGTTTTTCGACAGGGGCTAATTCACCCCTCCACTTT.

This clone was seen a handful of times. J is TRBJ1-1 and V is TRBV7-9; tentatively, D is TRBD1 (5 bases). This CDR3 has 14 amino acids. The germline CDR1 and CDR2 sequences are SEHNR and FQNEAQ (reference sequence). Trimming took 0 bases from V and 2 from J, leaving 7 bases between them. This CDR3 reads CASSLAQGNTEAFF. In DNA, the CDR3 is TGTGCCAGCAGCTTAGCGCAGGGAAACACTGAAGCTTTCTTT.

In this sample, this clone turned up once. The V and J genes are TRBV11-2 and TRBJ1-2; D perhaps matches TRBD1 (5 bases). V lost 2 bases and J lost 3, with 10 bases in between. The germline V gene encodes CDR1 SGHAT and CDR2 FQNNGV. The CDR3 consists of 14 residues. The CDR3 DNA reads TGTGCCAGCAGCTTACAGGGTTCCTACTATGGCTACACCTTC. Translated: CASSLQGSYYGYTF. The variable domain in full, with the rest retrieved from reference TRBV11-2 and TRBJ1-2, is EAGVAQSPRYKIIEKRQSVAFWCNPISGHATLYWYQQILGQGPKLLIQFQNNGVVDDSQLPKDRFSAERLKGVDSTLKIQPAKLEDSAVYLCASSLQGSYYGYTFGSGTRLTVV.

The J gene is TRBJ1-5, the V gene TRBV15; D gene uncertain. CDR1 and CDR2 from the germline V gene are LNHNV and YYDKDF (reference sequence). This CDR3 spans 12 amino acids. Trimming shortened V by 6 bases and J by 7 bases, and 10 bases separated the two germline ends. This chain's CDR3 is CATSGVGQPQHF. CDR3 DNA sequence: TGTGCCACCAGTGGTGTGGGACAGCCCCAGCATTTT.

This chain links TRBV30 with TRBJ2-5; no clear D. Germline V lookup: CDR1 GTSNPN, CDR2 SVGIG (reference sequence). Trimming stripped 1 base from V and 5 bases from J, with 8 bases between. The CDR3 covers 12 residues. The CDR3 bases are TGTGCCTGGAGTGGGGTTACGGAGACCCAGTACTTC. It yields the protein CAWSGVTETQYF.

The chain employs TRBV6-5 and TRBJ2-7; weak D call: TRBD1 (5 bases). Trimming removed 7 bases at V and 6 bases at J, with 19 bases between. The V gene's germline CDR1 is MNHEY and CDR2 SVGAGI. CDR3 length: 14 residues. CDR3 DNA sequence: TGTGCCAGCAAGAGACAGCCCCCGGAGACCGAGCAGTACTTC. Its translation is CASKRQPPETEQYF.

The V gene is TRBV28, the J gene TRBJ1-5, with TRBD1 matching 10 bases. This CDR3 region has 15 residues. Germline V gene data show CDR1 as MDHEN and CDR2 as SYDVKM. The V segment lost 2 bases and the J segment 5 bases; nucleotides outside the gene matches: 3. The CDR3 sequence: CASSLDRGPYQPQHF. In DNA form, the CDR3 reads TGTGCCAGCAGTTTAGACAGGGGGCCGTATCAGCCCCAGCATTTT. Together with reference TRBV28 and TRBJ1-5, the CDR3 gives the full variable domain: DVKVTQSSRYLVKRTGEKVFLECVQDMDHENMFWYRQDPGLGLRLIYFSYDVKMKEKGDIPEGYSVSREKKERFSLILESASTNQTSMYLCASSLDRGPYQPQHFGDGTRLSIL.

The chain uses TRBV3-1 (or the pseudogene TRBV3-2) and TRBJ1-3, with 7 bases aligning to TRBD1. V lost 2 bases, J lost 2 bases, and 3 bases stayed unmatched. This CDR3 has 15 amino acids. CDR1 and CDR2 from the germline V gene are LGHDT and YNNKEL (reference sequence). The CDR3 reads CASSQHGTAGNTIYF. The CDR3 DNA follows: TGTGCCAGCAGCCAACACGGGACAGCTGGAAACACCATATATTTT.

This clone has more than one count but fewer than ten. The genes are TRBV15 and TRBJ2-1; the D is unclear. The ends were cut back, 1 base at V and 9 bases at J, with 13 bases in the middle. Germline V gene lookup returns CDR1 LNHNV and CDR2 YYDKDF (reference sequence). This CDR3 has 14 amino acids. The CDR3 coding sequence is TGTGCCACCAGCAGAGCTCTAGATCCAGCTGAGCAGTTCTTC. Translated: CATSRALDPAEQFF.

This clone was observed once. The gene calls are TRBV5-1 and TRBJ2-1; the match to TRBD2 covers 7 bases. Germline-derived CDR1 and CDR2 are SGHRS and YFSETQ. CDR3 length equals 15 residues. V was clipped by 5 bases and J by 0 bases; unmatched bases: 5. The DNA for the CDR3 is TGCGCCAGCAGGGTCGGGACTACCTCCTACAATGAGCAGTTCTTC. Its translation is CASRVGTTSYNEQFF.

The genes are TRBV27 and TRBJ2-4; a possible D gene is TRBD1 (6 bases). Germline CDR1 MNHEY, CDR2 SMNVEV (reference sequence). The germline V and J ends were trimmed by 3 bases and 0 bases, with 21 bases remaining between them. The CDR3 contains 19 residues. The CDR3 nucleotides read TGTGCCAGCAGTTTCTCGGGGACAACAGGAAAGCTAGCCAAAAACATTCAGTACTTC. Its protein is CASSFSGTTGKLAKNIQYF.

J is TRBJ2-1 and V is TRBV21-1; TRBD2, the table's D call, lacks a check against the DNA. TRBV21-1 constitutes a pseudogene. The CDR3 runs 14 residues. The CDR3 loop is CASSKALSGGEQFF. CDR3 coding DNA: TGTGCCAGCAGCAAAGCGCTAAGCGGGGGTGAGCAGTTCTTC.

This chain uses TRBV5-4 with TRBJ1-2; D is unclear. The germline gives CDR1 SGHNT, CDR2 YYREEE (reference sequence). V shed 5 bases and J shed 0 bases, with 11 bases lying between them. This CDR3 region has 14 residues. For the CDR3, the DNA is TGTGCCAGCAGTTTAACCTCGTCTAACTATGGCTACACCTTC. Translating gives CASSLTSSNYGYTF. Supplemented by reference TRBV5-4 and TRBJ1-2, the full variable domain reads ETGVTQSPTHLIKTRGQQVTLRCSSQSGHNTVSWYQQALGQGPQFIFQYYREEENGRGNFPPRFSGLQFPNYSSELNVNALELDDSALYLCASSLTSSNYGYTFGSGTRLTVV.

The genes are TRBV2 and TRBJ1-6, with TRBD1 identical over 8 bases. The CDR3 loop spans 13 amino acids. V lost 11 bases to trimming and J lost 9 bases; unmatched junction nucleotides: 9. Germline-derived CDR1 and CDR2 are SNHLY and FYNNEI. The CDR3, as DNA: TGTGCCGGCGACAGGGGTAACCCTTCACCCCTCCACTTT. This gives the protein CAGDRGNPSPLHF.

This clone was observed a handful of times. The chain links TRBV7-3 to TRBJ2-4; D may be TRBD1 or TRBD2 (6 bases each). The CDR3 is made up of 16 amino acids. Looked up from germline, CDR1 is SGHTA and CDR2 is FQGTGA. Trimming removed 3 bases from V and 5 bases from J, with 17 bases in between. This CDR3 is CASSFPGAMGENIQYF. DNA of the CDR3: TGTGCCAGCAGCTTTCCGGGGGCTATGGGGGAAAACATTCAGTACTTC.

The chain couples TRBV20-1 to TRBJ2-3; no reliable D call. This CDR3 comprises 11 residues. Germline assignment: CDR1 DFQATT and CDR2 SNEGSKA (reference sequence). The V end was cut by 7 bases, the J end by 6 bases, with 11 bases between. The CDR3 region is CSEKSRDTQYF. CDR3 coding DNA: TGCAGTGAAAAGAGCCGGGATACGCAGTATTTT.

The gene calls are TRBV12-3 or TRBV12-4 and TRBJ1-2, with D possibly matching TRBD1 (6 bases). Trimming pared 0 bases from V and 8 bases from J, leaving 10 bases between. The CDR3 sequence is 13 residues long. The CDR3 region is CASSLADSGGYTF. CDR3 sequence (DNA): TGTGCCAGCAGTTTAGCGGACAGCGGAGGCTACACCTTC.

The V call is TRBV30, the J call TRBJ2-5, with D possibly TRBD1 on 6 matching bases. The germline gives CDR1 GTSNPN, CDR2 SVGIG (reference sequence). This CDR3 spans 15 amino acids. V lost 0 bases to trimming and J lost 5 bases, with 16 bases between them. DNA for the CDR3: TGTGCCTGGAGTGTAAGTACAGGGTTTTTGGAGACCCAGTACTTC. Its translation is CAWSVSTGFLETQYF. Full variable domain (rest looked up from reference TRBV30 and TRBJ2-5): SQTIHQWPATLVQPVGSPLSLECTVEGTSNPNLYWYRQAAGRGLQLLFYSVGIGQISSEVPQNLSASRPQDRQFILSSKKLLLSDSGFYLCAWSVSTGFLETQYFGPGTRLLVL.

The chain is built from TRBV28 and TRBJ1-5; TRBD1 might be the D (6 bases). CDR1 and CDR2 (germline): MDHEN, SYDVKM. Trimming left V 7 bases short and J 1 base short, with 14 bases between. The CDR3 has 15 residues. The CDR3 nucleotides are TGTGCCAGCATCCCCGGGGGCAGGAGCAATCAGCCCCAGCATTTT. Translating gives CASIPGGRSNQPQHF.